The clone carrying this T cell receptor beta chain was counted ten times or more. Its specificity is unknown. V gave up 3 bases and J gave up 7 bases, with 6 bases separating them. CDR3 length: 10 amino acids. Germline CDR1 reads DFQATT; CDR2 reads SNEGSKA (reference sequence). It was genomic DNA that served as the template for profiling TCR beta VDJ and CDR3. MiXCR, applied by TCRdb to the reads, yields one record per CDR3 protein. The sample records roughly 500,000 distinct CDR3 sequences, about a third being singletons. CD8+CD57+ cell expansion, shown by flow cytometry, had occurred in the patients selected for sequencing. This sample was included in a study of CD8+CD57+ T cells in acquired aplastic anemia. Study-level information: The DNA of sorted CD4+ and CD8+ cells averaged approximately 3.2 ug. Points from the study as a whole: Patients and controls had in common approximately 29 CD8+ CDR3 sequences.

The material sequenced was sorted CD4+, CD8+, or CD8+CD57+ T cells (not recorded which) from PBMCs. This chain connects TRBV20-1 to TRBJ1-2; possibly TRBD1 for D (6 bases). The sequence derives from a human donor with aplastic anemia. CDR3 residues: CSASRGGYTF. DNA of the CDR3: TGCAGTGCTAGCAGGGGTGGCTACACCTTC.